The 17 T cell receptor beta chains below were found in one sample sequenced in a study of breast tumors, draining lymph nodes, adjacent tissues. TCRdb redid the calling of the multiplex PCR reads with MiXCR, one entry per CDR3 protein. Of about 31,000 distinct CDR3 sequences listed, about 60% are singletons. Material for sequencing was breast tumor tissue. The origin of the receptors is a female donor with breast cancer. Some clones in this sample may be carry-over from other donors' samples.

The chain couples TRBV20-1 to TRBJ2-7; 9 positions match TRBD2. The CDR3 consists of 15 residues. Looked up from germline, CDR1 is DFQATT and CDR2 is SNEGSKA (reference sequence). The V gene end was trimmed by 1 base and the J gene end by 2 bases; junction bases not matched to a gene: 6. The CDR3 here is CSARGSTSGTYEQYF. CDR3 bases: TGCAGTGCTAGAGGTTCGACTAGCGGAACCTACGAGCAGTACTTC.

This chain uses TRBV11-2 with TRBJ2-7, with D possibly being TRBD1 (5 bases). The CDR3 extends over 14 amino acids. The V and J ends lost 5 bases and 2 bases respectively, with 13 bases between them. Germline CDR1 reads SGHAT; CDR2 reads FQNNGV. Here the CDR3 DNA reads TGTGCCAGCAGCGCTGGACAAGGCCCCTACGAGCAGTACTTC. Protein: CASSAGQGPYEQYF.

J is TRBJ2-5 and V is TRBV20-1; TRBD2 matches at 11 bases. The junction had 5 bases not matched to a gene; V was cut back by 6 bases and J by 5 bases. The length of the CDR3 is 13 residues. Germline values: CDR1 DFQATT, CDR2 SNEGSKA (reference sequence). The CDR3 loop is CSAPVAGGETQYF. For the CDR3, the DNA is TGCAGTGCCCCAGTAGCGGGAGGGGAGACCCAGTACTTC.

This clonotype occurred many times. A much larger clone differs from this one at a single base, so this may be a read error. CDR3 nucleotide sequence: TGTGCCAGCAGCCTGGGACAGGGGGCGCGAAGGACTGGCTACACCTTC. Encoded protein: CASSLGQGARRTGYTF. The rearrangement uses TRBV6-2 or TRBV6-3 and TRBJ1-2, with 12 bases identical to TRBD1. The trim removed 6 bases at V and 7 bases at J, leaving 12 bases unmatched. The CDR3 covers 16 residues. Germline CDR1 MNHEY, CDR2 SVGEGT.

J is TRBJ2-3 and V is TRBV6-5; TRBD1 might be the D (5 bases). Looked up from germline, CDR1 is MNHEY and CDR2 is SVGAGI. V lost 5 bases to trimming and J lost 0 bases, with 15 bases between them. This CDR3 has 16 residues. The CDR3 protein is CASSPTPGSSTDTQYF. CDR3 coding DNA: TGTGCCAGCAGTCCCACCCCAGGGTCTAGCACAGATACGCAGTATTTT.

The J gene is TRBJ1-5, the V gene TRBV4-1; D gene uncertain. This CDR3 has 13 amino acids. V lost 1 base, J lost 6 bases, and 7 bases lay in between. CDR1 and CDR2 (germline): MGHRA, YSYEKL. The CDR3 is CASSQALSQPQHF. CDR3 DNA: TGCGCCAGCAGCCAAGCTCTCTCTCAGCCCCAGCATTTT.

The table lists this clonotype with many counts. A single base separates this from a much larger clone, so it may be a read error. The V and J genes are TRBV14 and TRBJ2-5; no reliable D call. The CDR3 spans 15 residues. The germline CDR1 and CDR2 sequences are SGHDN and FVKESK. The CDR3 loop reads CASSQVPRIQETPYF. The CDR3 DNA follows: TGTGCCAGCAGCCAAGTACCCCGAATACAAGAGACCCCGTACTTC.

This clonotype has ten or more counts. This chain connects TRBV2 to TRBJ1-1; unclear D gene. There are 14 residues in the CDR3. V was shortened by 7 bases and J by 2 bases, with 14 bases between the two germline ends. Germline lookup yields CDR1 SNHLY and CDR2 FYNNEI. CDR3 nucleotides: TGTGCCAGCAAAGATGAACAACCTAACACTGAAGCTTTCTTT. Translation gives CASKDEQPNTEAFF.

CDR3 sequence reads: CSAYDRDNSPLHF. In DNA form, the CDR3 reads TGCAGTGCTTACGACAGGGATAATTCACCCCTCCACTTT. This chain links TRBV20-1 with TRBJ1-6, with 7 bases fitting TRBD1. Germline loops: CDR1 DFQATT, CDR2 SNEGSKA (reference sequence). This CDR3 is 13 amino acids long. Trimming removed 5 bases from V and 5 bases from J; junction bases left unmatched: 3.

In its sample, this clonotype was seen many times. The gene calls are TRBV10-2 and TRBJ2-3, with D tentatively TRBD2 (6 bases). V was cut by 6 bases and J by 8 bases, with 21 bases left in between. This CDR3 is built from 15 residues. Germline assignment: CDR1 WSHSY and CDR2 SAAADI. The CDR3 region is CASSKGLLAGSTQYF. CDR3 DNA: TGCGCCAGCAGCAAAGGACTATTGGCTGGCAGTACGCAGTATTTT.

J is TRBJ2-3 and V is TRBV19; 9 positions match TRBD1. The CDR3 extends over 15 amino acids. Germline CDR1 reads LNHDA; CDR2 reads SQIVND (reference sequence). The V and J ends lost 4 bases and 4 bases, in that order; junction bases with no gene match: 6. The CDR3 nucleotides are TGTGCCAGTAGTACGACTAGACAGGGGGCAGATACGCAGTATTTT. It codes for CASSTTRQGADTQYF.

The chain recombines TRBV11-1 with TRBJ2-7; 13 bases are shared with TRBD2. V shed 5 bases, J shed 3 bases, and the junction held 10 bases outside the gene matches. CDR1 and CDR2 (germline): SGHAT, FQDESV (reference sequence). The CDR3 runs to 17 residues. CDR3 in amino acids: CASSEGLAGKGLYEQYF. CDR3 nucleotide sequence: TGTGCCAGCAGCGAGGGACTAGCGGGAAAGGGCCTCTACGAGCAGTACTTC.

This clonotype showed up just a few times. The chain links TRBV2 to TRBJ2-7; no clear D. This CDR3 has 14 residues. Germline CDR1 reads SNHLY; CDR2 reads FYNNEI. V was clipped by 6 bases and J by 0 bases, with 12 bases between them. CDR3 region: CASSEPRLSYEQYF. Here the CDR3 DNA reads TGTGCCAGCAGCGAACCACGCCTCTCCTACGAGCAGTACTTC.

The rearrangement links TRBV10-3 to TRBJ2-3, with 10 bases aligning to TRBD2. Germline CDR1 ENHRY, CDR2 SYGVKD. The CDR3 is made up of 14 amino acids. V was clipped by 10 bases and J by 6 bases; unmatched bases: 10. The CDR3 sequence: CASRPGLAWDTQYF. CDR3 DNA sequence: TGTGCCAGCAGACCGGGACTAGCGTGGGATACGCAGTATTTT.

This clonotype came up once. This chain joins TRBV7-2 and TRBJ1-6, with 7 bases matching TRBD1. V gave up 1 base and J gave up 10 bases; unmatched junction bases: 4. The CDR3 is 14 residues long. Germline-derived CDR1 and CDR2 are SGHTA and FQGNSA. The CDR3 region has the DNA TGTGCCAGCAGCTTAGGGACAGGTGACTCACCCCTCCACTTT. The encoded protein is CASSLGTGDSPLHF.

Written as DNA, the CDR3 is TGTGCCAGCAGTGAATCCCTTCCCGGGTATACGGAGCAGTTCTTC. It specifies CASSESLPGYTEQFF. This rearrangement joins TRBV2 to TRBJ2-1; the D is unclear. The germline gives CDR1 SNHLY, CDR2 FYNNEI. V shed 2 bases and J shed 10 bases, with 18 bases lying between them. CDR3 length equals 15 residues.

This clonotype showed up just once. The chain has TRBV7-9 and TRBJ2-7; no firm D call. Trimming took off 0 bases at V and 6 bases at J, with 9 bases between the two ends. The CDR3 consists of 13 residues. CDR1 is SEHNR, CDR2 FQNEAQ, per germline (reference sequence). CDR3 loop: CASSLALGSEQYF. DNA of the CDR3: TGTGCCAGCAGCTTAGCGCTAGGGTCCGAGCAGTACTTC.